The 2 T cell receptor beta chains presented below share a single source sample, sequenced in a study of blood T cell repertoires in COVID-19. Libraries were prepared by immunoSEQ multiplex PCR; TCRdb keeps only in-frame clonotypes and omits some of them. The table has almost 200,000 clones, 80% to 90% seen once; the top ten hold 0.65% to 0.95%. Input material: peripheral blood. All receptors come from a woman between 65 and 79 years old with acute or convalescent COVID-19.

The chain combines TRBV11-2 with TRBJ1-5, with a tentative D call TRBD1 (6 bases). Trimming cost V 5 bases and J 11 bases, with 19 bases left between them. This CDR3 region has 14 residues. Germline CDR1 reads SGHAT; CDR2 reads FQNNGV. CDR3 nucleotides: TGTGCCAGCAGCCTCGGACACAGCTCAGGGGCCCAGCATTTT. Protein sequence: CASSLGHSSGAQHF.

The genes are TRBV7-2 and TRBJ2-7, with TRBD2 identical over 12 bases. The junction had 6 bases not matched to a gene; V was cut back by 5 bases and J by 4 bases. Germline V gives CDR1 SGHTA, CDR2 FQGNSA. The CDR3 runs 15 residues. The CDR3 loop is CASSTTSGGQYEQYF. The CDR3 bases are TGTGCCAGCAGCACGACTAGCGGGGGCCAGTACGAGCAGTACTTC. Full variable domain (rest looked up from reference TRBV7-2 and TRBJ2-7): GAGVSQSPSNKVTEKGKDVELRCDPISGHTALYWYRQSLGQGLEFLIYFQGNSAPDKSGLPSDRFSAERTGGSVSTLTIQRTQQEDSAVYLCASSTTSGGQYEQYFGPGTRLTVT.